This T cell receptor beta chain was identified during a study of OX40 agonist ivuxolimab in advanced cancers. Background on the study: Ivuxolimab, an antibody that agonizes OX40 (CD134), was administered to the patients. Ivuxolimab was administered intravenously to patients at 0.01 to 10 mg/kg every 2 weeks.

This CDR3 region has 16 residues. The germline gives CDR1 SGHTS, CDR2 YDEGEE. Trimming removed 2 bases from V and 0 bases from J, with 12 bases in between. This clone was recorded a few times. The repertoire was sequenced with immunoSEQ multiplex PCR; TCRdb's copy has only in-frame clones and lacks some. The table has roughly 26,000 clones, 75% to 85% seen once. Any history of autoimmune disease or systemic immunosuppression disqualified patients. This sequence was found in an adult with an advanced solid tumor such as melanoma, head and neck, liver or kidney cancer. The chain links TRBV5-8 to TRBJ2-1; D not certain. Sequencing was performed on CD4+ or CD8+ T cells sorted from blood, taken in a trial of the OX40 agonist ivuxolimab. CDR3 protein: CASSLIAGSSYNEQFF. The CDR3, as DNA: TGTGCCAGCAGCTTAATAGCCGGTAGCTCCTACAATGAGCAGTTCTTC. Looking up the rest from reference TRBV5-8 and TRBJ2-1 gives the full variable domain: EAGVTQSPTHLIKTRGQQATLRCSPISGHTSVYWYQQALGLGLQFLLWYDEGEERNRGNFPPRFSGRQFPNYSSELNVNALELEDSALYLCASSLIAGSSYNEQFFGPGTRLTVL.